This TCR beta chain was recovered during a study of cytomegalovirus exposure and HLA in healthy donors. Clones were sequenced by immunoSEQ multiplex PCR, and TCRdb holds only the in-frame ones, with some missing. This table has 150,000 to 200,000 clones, 75% to 90% appearing once. V lost 5 bases to trimming and J lost 6 bases, with 10 bases between them. Germline assignment: CDR1 SEHNR and CDR2 FQNEAQ (reference sequence). CDR3 length: 12 amino acids. What was sequenced was PBMCs. The sequence came from a young man in good health and CMV-seropositive. The rearrangement links TRBV7-9 to TRBJ1-2; D is ambiguous. The CDR3 coding sequence is TGTGCCAGCAGCCCCCACCGGGATGGCTACACCTTC. Protein: CASSPHRDGYTF.